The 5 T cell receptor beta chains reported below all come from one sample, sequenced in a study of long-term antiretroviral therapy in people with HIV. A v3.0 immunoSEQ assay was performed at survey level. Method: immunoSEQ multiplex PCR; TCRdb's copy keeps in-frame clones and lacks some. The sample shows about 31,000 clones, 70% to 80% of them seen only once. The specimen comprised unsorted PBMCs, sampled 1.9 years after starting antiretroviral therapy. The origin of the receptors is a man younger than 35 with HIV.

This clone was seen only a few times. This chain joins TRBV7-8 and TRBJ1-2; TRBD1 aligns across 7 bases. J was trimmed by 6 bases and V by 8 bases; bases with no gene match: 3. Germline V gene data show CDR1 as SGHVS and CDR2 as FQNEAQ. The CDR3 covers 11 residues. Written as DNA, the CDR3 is TGTGCCAGCGGGACAGCGAATGGCTACACCTTC. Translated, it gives CASGTANGYTF.

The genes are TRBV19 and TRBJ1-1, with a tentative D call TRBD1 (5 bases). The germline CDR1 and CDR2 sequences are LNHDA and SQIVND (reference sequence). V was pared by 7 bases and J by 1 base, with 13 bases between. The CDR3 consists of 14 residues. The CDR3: CASISIGQNTEAFF. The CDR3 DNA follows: TGTGCCAGTATTAGTATAGGACAGAACACTGAAGCTTTCTTT.

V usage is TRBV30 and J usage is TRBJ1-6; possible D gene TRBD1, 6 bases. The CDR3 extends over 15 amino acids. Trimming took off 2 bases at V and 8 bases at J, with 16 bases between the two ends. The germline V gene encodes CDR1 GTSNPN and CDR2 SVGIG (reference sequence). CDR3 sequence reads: CAWSSGGAKDSPLHF. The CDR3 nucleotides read TGTGCCTGGAGTTCTGGGGGGGCTAAAGATTCACCCCTCCACTTT.

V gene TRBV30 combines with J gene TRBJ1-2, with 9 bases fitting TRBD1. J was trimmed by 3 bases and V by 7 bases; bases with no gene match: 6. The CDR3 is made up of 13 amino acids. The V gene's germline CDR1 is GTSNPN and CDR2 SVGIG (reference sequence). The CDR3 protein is CASWTGVHYGYTF. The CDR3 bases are TGTGCCTCCTGGACAGGGGTCCACTATGGCTACACCTTC. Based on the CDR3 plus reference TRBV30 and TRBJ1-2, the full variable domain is SQTIHQWPATLVQPVGSPLSLECTVEGTSNPNLYWYRQAAGRGLQLLFYSVGIGQISSEVPQNLSASRPQDRQFILSSKKLLLSDSGFYLCASWTGVHYGYTFGSGTRLTVV.

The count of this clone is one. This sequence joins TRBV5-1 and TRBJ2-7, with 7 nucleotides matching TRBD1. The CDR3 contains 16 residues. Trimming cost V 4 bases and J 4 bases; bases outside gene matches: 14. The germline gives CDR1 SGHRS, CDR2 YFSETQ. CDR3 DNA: TGCGCCAGCAGCGGGGGAGATGTGACAGGGAATTACGAGCAGTACTTC. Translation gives CASSGGDVTGNYEQYF.